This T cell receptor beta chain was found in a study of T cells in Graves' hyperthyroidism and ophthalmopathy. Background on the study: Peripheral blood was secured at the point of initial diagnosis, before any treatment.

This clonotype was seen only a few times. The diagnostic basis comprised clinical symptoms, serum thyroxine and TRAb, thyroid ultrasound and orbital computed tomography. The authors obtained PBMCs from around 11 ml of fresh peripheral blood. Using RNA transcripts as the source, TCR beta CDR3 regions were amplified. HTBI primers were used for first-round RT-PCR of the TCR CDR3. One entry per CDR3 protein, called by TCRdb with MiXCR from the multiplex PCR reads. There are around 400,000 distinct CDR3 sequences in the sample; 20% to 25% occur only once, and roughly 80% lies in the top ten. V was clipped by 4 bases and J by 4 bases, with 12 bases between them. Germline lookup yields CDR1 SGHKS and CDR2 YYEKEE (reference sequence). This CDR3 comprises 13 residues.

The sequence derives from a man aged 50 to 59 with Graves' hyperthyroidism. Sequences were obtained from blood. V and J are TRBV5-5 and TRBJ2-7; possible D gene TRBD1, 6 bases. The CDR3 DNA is TGTGCCAGCAGCAGGGACACCGTATACGAGCAGTACTTC. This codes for CASSRDTVYEQYF. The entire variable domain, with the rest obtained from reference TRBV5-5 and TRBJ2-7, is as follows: DAGVTQSPTHLIKTRGQQVTLRCSPISGHKSVSWYQQVLGQGPQFIFQYYEKEERGRGNFPDRFSARQFPNYSSELNVNALLLGDSALYLCASSRDTVYEQYFGPGTRLTVT.